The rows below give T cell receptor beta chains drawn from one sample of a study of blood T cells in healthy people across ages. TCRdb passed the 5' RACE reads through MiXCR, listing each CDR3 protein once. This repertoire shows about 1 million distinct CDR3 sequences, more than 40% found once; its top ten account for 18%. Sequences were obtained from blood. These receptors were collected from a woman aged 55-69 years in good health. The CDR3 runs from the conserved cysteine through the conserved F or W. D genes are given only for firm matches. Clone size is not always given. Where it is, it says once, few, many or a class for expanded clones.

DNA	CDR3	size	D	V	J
TGTGCCATCAGTCCCGGACTAGCGGGAGCGGGAGATACGCAGTATTTT	CAISPGLAGAGDTQYF	.	TRBD2	TRBV10-3	TRBJ2-3
TGTGCCAGTCTTCCCCAGGGCTACCAAGAGACCCAGTACTTC	CASLPQGYQETQYF	few	.	TRBV12-3/TRBV12-4	TRBJ2-5
TGTGCCAGCAGCACATGGGACATGAAACTGTTTTTT	CASSTWDMKLFF	.	.	TRBV7-6	TRBJ1-4
TGCGCCAGCAGCTTGGTACGGGACCTAGAGACCCAGTACTTC	CASSLVRDLETQYF	.	.	TRBV5-1	TRBJ2-5
TGTGCCAGCAGCTTGGGGACTAGCCCAGGGCGGGAGCAGTTCTTC	CASSLGTSPGREQFF	many	TRBD2	TRBV7-2	TRBJ2-1
TGTGCCAGCAGCGTAGCAGTGGGGAACACTGAAGCTTTCTTT	CASSVAVGNTEAFF	once	.	TRBV9	TRBJ1-1
TGTGCCAGCAGCTTAGCACCCACTAGCGGGAGGAGGTACGAGCAGTACTTC	CASSLAPTSGRRYEQYF	.	TRBD2	TRBV7-8	TRBJ2-7
TGTGCTAGTGGGGGTCAGGGGAGTAATGGCTACATCTTC	CASGGQGSNGYIF	.	.	TRBV12-5	TRBJ1-2
TGTGCCAGCAGCCGGACTAGCGGGGGCACAGATACGCAGTATTTT	CASSRTSGGTDTQYF	few	TRBD2	TRBV7-2	TRBJ2-3
TGTGCCAGCACTCTACAGGGAAGAGGCTACACCTTC	CASTLQGRGYTF	few	.	TRBV28	TRBJ1-2
TGTGCCAGCAGCGCTAACCTGGGACTAGCGGACCGAGAGGACACAGATACGCAGTATTTT	CASSANLGLADREDTDTQYF	.	TRBD2	TRBV12-3/TRBV12-4	TRBJ2-3
TGTGCCAGCAGCTCGCAGGGTAATAGTGGCACAGATACGCAGTATTTT	CASSSQGNSGTDTQYF	few	.	TRBV7-6	TRBJ2-3